What follows are 17 T cell receptor beta chains derived from one specimen sequenced in a study of OX40 agonist ivuxolimab in advanced cancers. This table comes from immunoSEQ multiplex PCR, and its TCRdb copy is limited to in-frame clones, with some not included. The repertoire consists of 50,000 to 75,000 clones, with over 70% occurring once and the leading ten covering roughly 0.34%. The sequencing here drew on CD4+ or CD8+ T cells sorted from blood, taken in a trial of the OX40 agonist ivuxolimab. The receptors here all came from an adult with an advanced solid tumor such as melanoma, head and neck, liver or kidney cancer.

V is TRBV10-2 and J is TRBJ1-3, with no clear D. Germline CDR1 reads WSHSY; CDR2 reads SAAADI. The CDR3 runs to 13 residues. The V end lost 4 bases, the J end lost 0 bases, and 4 bases lay between the germline ends. The CDR3 here is CASSVRSGNTIYF. In DNA form, the CDR3 reads TGCGCCAGCAGTGTTCGCTCTGGAAACACCATATATTTT.

The J gene is TRBJ1-4, the V gene TRBV6-6; 9 nucleotides align to TRBD1. V gave up 4 bases and J gave up 4 bases; unmatched junction bases: 1. CDR1 and CDR2 from the germline V gene are MNHNY and SVGAGI (reference sequence). The CDR3 has 14 residues. CDR3 region: CASSSTGGNEKLFF. The CDR3 DNA reads as TGTGCCAGCAGTTCGACAGGGGGTAATGAAAAACTGTTTTTT.

The genes are TRBV12-5 and TRBJ2-1; 8 bases line up with TRBD2. CDR1 is LGHNT and CDR2 is FRNRAP in the germline V gene. The ends lost 2 bases at V and 0 bases at J; junction bases unmatched: 6. This CDR3 has 17 amino acids. Written as DNA, the CDR3 is TGTGCTAGTGGTTTGTCGACGAGCGGGAGCTCCTACAATGAGCAGTTCTTC. Translating it yields CASGLSTSGSSYNEQFF.

The chain joins TRBV4-1 to TRBJ2-3; D gene ambiguous. Germline V gene lookup returns CDR1 MGHRA and CDR2 YSYEKL. The germline V and J ends were trimmed by 4 bases and 0 bases, with 17 bases remaining between them. The CDR3 consists of 17 residues. This CDR3 is CASSLSFSRISTDTQYF. DNA of the CDR3: TGCGCCAGCAGCCTTTCCTTTAGCCGTATAAGCACAGATACGCAGTATTTT.

This clone was seen more than once but under ten times. The gene calls are TRBV18 and TRBJ2-4, with TRBD1 as a possible D gene (6 bases). Per the germline V gene, CDR1 is KGHSH and CDR2 is LQKENI. CDR3 length: 20 amino acids. The V gene lost 2 bases and the J gene lost 5 bases, with 28 bases spanning the gap. The CDR3 loop is CASSPKMTGTNIGLENIQYF. Here the CDR3 DNA reads TGTGCCAGCTCACCAAAGATGACCGGGACAAATATCGGTTTGGAAAACATTCAGTACTTC.

J is TRBJ2-1 and V is TRBV5-1; 9 bases are a match to TRBD2. Germline V gene sequence: CDR1 SGHRS, CDR2 YFSETQ. V lost 5 bases, J lost 5 bases, and 8 bases stayed unmatched. CDR3 size: 15 residues. This CDR3 is CASRELAGKNNEQFF. The CDR3 DNA sequence: TGCGCCAGCAGGGAGCTAGCGGGGAAAAACAATGAGCAGTTCTTC.

The gene calls are TRBV7-9 and TRBJ2-7, with 7 bases aligning to TRBD2. V shed 5 bases, J shed 4 bases, and the junction held 5 bases outside the gene matches. The V gene's germline CDR1 is SEHNR and CDR2 FQNEAQ (reference sequence). CDR3 size: 13 residues. In DNA form, the CDR3 reads TGTGCCAGCAGCCTGACTAGCAGGTACGAGCAGTACTTC. This gives the protein CASSLTSRYEQYF.

The chain uses TRBV6-1 and TRBJ2-7, with D possibly matching TRBD1 (6 bases). Germline lookup yields CDR1 MNHNS and CDR2 SASEGT. The CDR3 is 15 residues long. Trimming shortened V by 4 bases and J by 5 bases, and 18 bases separated the two germline ends. The CDR3 loop reads CASSARTVSGNEQYF. CDR3 nucleotides: TGTGCCAGCAGTGCCAGGACAGTTAGTGGCAACGAGCAGTACTTC.

The chain joins TRBV6-6 to TRBJ1-3, with a possible D match to TRBD1 (5 bases). Looked up from germline, CDR1 is MNHNY and CDR2 is SVGAGI (reference sequence). Trimming pared 0 bases from V and 0 bases from J, leaving 9 bases between. The CDR3 length is 16 residues. The CDR3 DNA follows: TGTGCCAGCAGTTACTCGACAGCTAGCTCTGGAAACACCATATATTTT. Its protein product is CASSYSTASSGNTIYF.

This clone has a single count. The chain carries TRBV9 and TRBJ2-3; no clear D gene. V shed 0 bases and J shed 2 bases, with 4 bases lying between them. The CDR3 length is 13 residues. CDR1 and CDR2 from the germline V gene are SGDLS and YYNGEE. CDR3 nucleotide sequence: TGTGCCAGCAGCGTAGGTTACACAGATACGCAGTATTTT. Its protein product is CASSVGYTDTQYF.

The chain carries TRBV4-2 and TRBJ2-3; 7 bases are a match to TRBD1. This CDR3 is built from 15 residues. Trimming at V came to 0 bases and at J to 1 base, leaving 1 base not matched to a gene. In germline, CDR1 is LGHNA, CDR2 YNFKEQ. CDR3 coding DNA: TGTGCCAGCAGCCAAGATACAGGGGGCACAGATACGCAGTATTTT. Its protein product is CASSQDTGGTDTQYF.

The chain employs TRBV4-1 and TRBJ1-2; D gene unclear. V was trimmed by 0 bases and J by 4 bases, leaving 12 bases between them. Per the germline V gene, CDR1 is MGHRA and CDR2 is YSYEKL. The CDR3 covers 15 residues. The CDR3 spells CASSQEVGSFYGYTF. The CDR3 DNA is TGCGCCAGCAGCCAAGAAGTAGGAAGTTTCTATGGCTACACCTTC.

The genes are TRBV27 and TRBJ2-1; maybe TRBD2 (6 bases). Deletions cut 4 bases from V and 3 bases from J, with 10 bases between. Germline CDR1 and CDR2: MNHEY and SMNVEV (reference sequence). This CDR3 comprises 14 residues. The CDR3 DNA reads TGTGCCAGCAGTTCGGGGACTGTCTACAATGAGCAGTTCTTC. Residues: CASSSGTVYNEQFF.

The rearrangement joins TRBV9 to TRBJ2-3, with 9 bases identical to TRBD2. With V trimmed by 0 bases and J by 0 bases, 5 bases remained unmatched. Germline V CDR1 and CDR2: SGDLS, YYNGEE. The CDR3 has 17 amino acids. The DNA for the CDR3 is TGTGCCAGCAGCGTAGGGCGGGGGGGCCCAAGCACAGATACGCAGTATTTT. This sequence encodes CASSVGRGGPSTDTQYF.

The chain carries TRBV7-9 and TRBJ2-3, with D maybe TRBD2 (6 bases). The V and J ends lost 3 bases and 6 bases respectively, with 25 bases between them. CDR1 and CDR2 from the germline V gene are SEHNR and FQNEAQ (reference sequence). This CDR3 is 18 amino acids long. The CDR3 region has the DNA TGTGCCAGCAGCTTGTACGGGAGAAGAAACCCGGGGCTGGATACGCAGTATTTT. This translates into CASSLYGRRNPGLDTQYF.

The V call is TRBV5-4, the J call TRBJ1-2, with D unresolved. This CDR3 has 11 amino acids. V dropped 1 base and J dropped 7 bases, with 5 bases sitting between them. Germline V CDR1 and CDR2: SGHNT, YYREEE (reference sequence). The CDR3 region is CASSLLGGYTF. The CDR3 DNA reads TGTGCCAGCAGCTTGCTGGGTGGCTACACCTTC.

The V call is TRBV18, the J call TRBJ2-2; TRBD2 matches 10 bases. The V gene's germline CDR1 is KGHSH and CDR2 LQKENI. The CDR3 totals 16 residues. The junction had 0 bases not matched to a gene; V was cut back by 1 base and J by 1 base. For the CDR3, the DNA is TGTGCCAGCTCACCACTAGCGGGAGGGAACACCGGGGAGCTGTTTTTT. This translates into CASSPLAGGNTGELFF.